These T cell receptor beta chains were read from a single sample in a study of shared clonotypes between healthy human individuals. Sequencing used immunoSEQ multiplex PCR; TCRdb keeps in-frame clones, though not all of them. Of about 800,000 clones listed, about 96% are singletons. Input material: naive CD8+ T cells sorted from blood. All receptors derive from a man in his thirties or forties in good health. The CDR3 runs from the conserved cysteine through the conserved F or W. A D gene is named only where the DNA matches it firmly. A clone size is listed for some rows: how often the clone was seen (once, few, many), or a class if it is expanded.

-	TRBV27	-	TRBJ2-1	TGTGCCAGCAGTTTATCGGACAGAAATGAGCAGTTCTTC	CASSLSDRNEQFF
TRBD2	TRBV29-1	once	TRBJ2-7	TGCAGCGTAAGTGGGGAGGGGCAGCGCCACGAGCAGTACTTC	CSVSGEGQRHEQYF
-	TRBV7-8	-	TRBJ2-2	TGTGCCAGCAGCCCGGACGGCGGAGGGGGAACCGGGGAGCTGTTTTTT	CASSPDGGGGTGELFF
TRBD2	TRBV25-1	-	TRBJ2-7	TGTGCCAGCGAGGGGCTAGCGGGGGCCGAGCAGTACTTC	CASEGLAGAEQYF
-	TRBV27	-	TRBJ1-4	TGTGCCAGCAGTGTGGGCTTATCTAATGAAAAACTGTTTTTT	CASSVGLSNEKLFF
TRBD1	TRBV27	-	TRBJ1-2	TGTGCCACCTATAGGGGACAGGGCCGGAATGGCTACACCTTC	CATYRGQGRNGYTF
TRBD1	TRBV9	-	TRBJ2-1	TGTGCCAGCAGCGTAGGACAGGGTTTAGGTGAGCAGTTCTTC	CASSVGQGLGEQFF
-	TRBV7-3	-	TRBJ2-1	TGTGCCAGCAGCTTAATGGGGGGCCCCAGCAATGAGCAGTTCTTC	CASSLMGGPSNEQFF
TRBD1	TRBV19	-	TRBJ2-2	TGTGCCAGTAAAAATCCGGAGGTTAATGGGGACAGGGGAACCGGGGAGCTGTTTTTT	CASKNPEVNGDRGTGELFF
TRBD2	TRBV14	-	TRBJ2-1	TGTGCCAGCAGCCAAGAGGGACTAGGCTCCTATGAGCAGTTCTTC	CASSQEGLGSYEQFF